Listed here are 32 T cell receptor beta chains from one sample, sequenced in a study of CD8+ T cells in alopecia areata. The authors extracted RNA and reverse transcribed it into cDNA as the sequencing template. Only in-frame clones appear in the TCRdb table, and some are missing; sequencing was by immunoSEQ multiplex PCR. The sample holds about 200,000 clones, 57% seen once. The specimen comprised CD4+ T cells sorted from blood, sampled at week 0. Source of these receptors: a human donor with alopecia areata.

The chain carries TRBV9 and TRBJ2-5; unclear D gene. CDR1 and CDR2 from the germline V gene are SGDLS and YYNGEE. The CDR3 is 15 amino acids. V was clipped by 0 bases and J by 2 bases, with 11 bases between them. The DNA for the CDR3 is TGTGCCAGCAGCGTAGGTGTTCAGCATCAAGAGACCCAGTACTTC. Amino acid sequence: CASSVGVQHQETQYF.

V is TRBV18 and J is TRBJ2-7; TRBD2 aligns across 11 bases. Germline lookup yields CDR1 KGHSH and CDR2 LQKENI. The CDR3 is made up of 15 amino acids. Unmatched junction bases numbered 4, after V lost 4 bases and J lost 2 bases. Here the CDR3 reads CASSRGTSGPYEQYF. The DNA for the CDR3 is TGTGCCAGCTCACGCGGGACTAGCGGACCCTACGAGCAGTACTTC.

This chain uses TRBV20-1 with TRBJ1-2, with a possible D match to TRBD1 (5 bases). In germline, CDR1 is DFQATT, CDR2 SNEGSKA (reference sequence). The CDR3 loop spans 11 amino acids. Trimming removed 6 bases at V and 9 bases at J, with 14 bases between. The CDR3 loop reads CSATSQASYTF. The CDR3 DNA sequence: TGCAGTGCGACCTCACAGGCAAGCTACACCTTC.

This clone is a singleton in its sample. The chain is built from TRBV7-9 and TRBJ2-1; TRBD1 agrees at 7 bases. The CDR3 spans 14 residues. The germline gives CDR1 SEHNR, CDR2 FQNEAQ (reference sequence). With 4 bases clipped from V and 4 bases from J, the junction kept 4 bases outside the gene matches. CDR3 nucleotides: TGTGCCAGCAGCTCGGGACAGTTTTACAATGAGCAGTTCTTC. Protein sequence: CASSSGQFYNEQFF.

Here the CDR3 DNA reads TGTGCCAGCTCATATGGACGACCAGGAGGCTACACCTTC. This sequence encodes CASSYGRPGGYTF. This rearrangement joins TRBV18 to TRBJ1-2, with no clear D. Between the trimmed V and J ends, which lost 5 bases and 8 bases, there was a span of 15 bases. CDR3 length: 13 amino acids. Per germline, CDR1 KGHSH and CDR2 LQKENI.

This sequence joins TRBV5-1 and TRBJ2-2, with D uncertain. Looked up from germline, CDR1 is SGHRS and CDR2 is YFSETQ. The CDR3 has 15 residues. V was pared by 0 bases and J by 1 base, with 7 bases between. The CDR3 sequence: CASSLARKNTGELFF. The CDR3, as DNA: TGCGCCAGCAGCTTGGCTAGGAAGAACACCGGGGAGCTGTTTTTT.

This clone occurred a few times. J is TRBJ2-7 and V is TRBV5-1; D possibly corresponds to TRBD1 (5 bases). V shed 5 bases and J shed 2 bases, with 20 bases lying between them. This CDR3 spans 16 amino acids. Germline lookup yields CDR1 SGHRS and CDR2 YFSETQ. DNA for the CDR3: TGCGCCAGCAGTTCCCGTTCAGACAGTTTCGCCTACGAGCAGTACTTC. Its translation: CASSSRSDSFAYEQYF.

The chain has TRBV18 and TRBJ1-2, with D uncertain. The CDR3 extends over 14 amino acids. Per the germline V gene, CDR1 is KGHSH and CDR2 is LQKENI. V was pared by 2 bases and J by 1 base, with 8 bases between. The CDR3 sequence: CASSPGPLNYGYTF. The DNA of the CDR3 is TGTGCCAGCTCACCAGGACCTCTTAACTATGGCTACACCTTC.

The J gene is TRBJ1-1, the V gene TRBV29-1; a possible D gene is TRBD1 (5 bases). Looked up from germline, CDR1 is SQVTM and CDR2 is ANQGSEA. The CDR3 is made up of 12 amino acids. The germline V and J ends were trimmed by 7 bases and 11 bases, with 20 bases remaining between them. DNA for the CDR3: TGCAGCGCCGTCCTATTGTGGGGCGACGCTTTCTTT. This sequence encodes CSAVLLWGDAFF.

V and J are TRBV27 and TRBJ1-2, with 7 bases matching TRBD1. The V and J ends lost 6 bases and 5 bases, in that order; junction bases with no gene match: 9. Germline-derived CDR1 and CDR2 are MNHEY and SMNVEV (reference sequence). The CDR3 is 14 amino acids. The CDR3 nucleotides are TGTGCCAGCAGCCGAGACAGGGATGGGTATGGCTACACCTTC. Amino acids: CASSRDRDGYGYTF.

The chain is built from TRBV4-1 and TRBJ2-7; D perhaps matches TRBD2 (6 bases). V lost 6 bases to trimming and J lost 6 bases, with 18 bases between them. The CDR3 is 14 residues long. Germline CDR1 and CDR2: MGHRA and YSYEKL. CDR3 in amino acids: CASRRLGGSGEQYF. As DNA, the CDR3 is TGCGCCAGCAGACGTTTGGGGGGTAGCGGCGAGCAGTACTTC.

The genes are TRBV10-3 and TRBJ1-1, with 8 bases lining up with TRBD1. J lost 13 bases, V lost 0 bases, and 13 bases had no gene match. The CDR3 is 15 amino acids. The germline CDR1 and CDR2 sequences are ENHRY and SYGVKD. CDR3 bases: TGTGCCATCAGTGAGTCCTCGGCAGGGGGCCCCGACGATTTCTTT. It encodes CAISESSAGGPDDFF.

The chain recombines TRBV23-1 with TRBJ1-1; maybe TRBD1 (6 bases). TRBV23-1 is marked as an open reading frame, function uncertain. This CDR3 has 14 residues. The V gene lost 8 bases and the J gene lost 2 bases, with 15 bases spanning the gap. CDR3 region: CASVYRDSNTEAFF. In DNA, the CDR3 is TGCGCCAGCGTATACAGGGACTCTAACACTGAAGCTTTCTTT.

The chain joins TRBV6-4 to TRBJ1-4, with D unresolved. Trimming took off 5 bases at V and 8 bases at J, with 12 bases between the two ends. Per the germline V gene, CDR1 is MRHNA and CDR2 is SNTAGT. The CDR3 is made up of 13 amino acids. The CDR3 bases are TGTGCCAGCAGTACCCGAACGGGGGAAAAACTGTTTTTT. Translation gives CASSTRTGEKLFF.

This clone was detected once. The chain combines TRBV4-2 with TRBJ2-6; D not certain. The CDR3 covers 15 residues. Germline V gives CDR1 LGHNA, CDR2 YNFKEQ. V lost 0 bases and J 4 bases, leaving 7 bases between the germline ends. The CDR3 region has the DNA TGTGCCAGCAGCCAAGAAGGGTTCGGGGCCAACGTCCTGACTTTC. Its translation is CASSQEGFGANVLTF.

This clone showed up many times. The rearrangement links TRBV9 to TRBJ2-3; 10 bases align to TRBD1. This CDR3 spans 15 amino acids. The V gene's germline CDR1 is SGDLS and CDR2 YYNGEE. V gave up 4 bases and J gave up 4 bases; unmatched junction bases: 6. CDR3 amino acids: CASSKGQGFPDTQYF. The DNA of the CDR3 is TGTGCCAGCAGCAAGGGACAGGGGTTCCCAGATACGCAGTATTTT.

The table lists this clone with a count of one. This specimen includes other DNA sequences encoding the same CDR3. As DNA, the CDR3 is TGCAGCGTTGAGGGGGGACTCACAGATACGCAGTATTTT. This sequence encodes CSVEGGLTDTQYF. The V call is TRBV29-1, the J call TRBJ2-3; weak D call: TRBD2 (6 bases). The V and J ends lost 3 bases and 2 bases respectively, with 9 bases between them. The germline V gene has CDR1 SQVTM and CDR2 ANQGSEA. This CDR3 is built from 13 residues.

The V call is TRBV6-1, the J call TRBJ2-1; D not certain. CDR3 length: 11 amino acids. CDR1 and CDR2 from the germline V gene are MNHNS and SASEGT. The V end was cut by 1 base, the J end by 12 bases, with 7 bases between. CDR3 in amino acids: CASSEERSQFF. CDR3 DNA: TGTGCCAGCAGTGAAGAGAGGTCGCAGTTCTTC.

V and J are TRBV6-5 and TRBJ2-7; TRBD1 might be the D (5 bases). Germline-derived CDR1 and CDR2 are MNHEY and SVGAGI. V was clipped by 2 bases and J by 2 bases, with 10 bases between them. There are 14 residues in the CDR3. Written as DNA, the CDR3 is TGTGCCAGCAGTTACGCGGACACGACCTACGAGCAGTACTTC. It specifies CASSYADTTYEQYF.

This clone was recorded a few times. This sequence joins TRBV29-1 and TRBJ1-2, with no clear D. In germline, CDR1 is SQVTM, CDR2 ANQGSEA. The V and J ends lost 4 bases and 7 bases respectively, with 16 bases between them. This CDR3 has 13 amino acids. The CDR3 region is CSVAWADNPGYTF. DNA of the CDR3: TGCAGCGTTGCCTGGGCCGATAATCCTGGCTACACCTTC.

The chain has TRBV2 and TRBJ2-3, with D tentatively TRBD1 (5 bases). Trimming removed 8 bases from V and 1 base from J, with 10 bases in between. CDR3 length equals 13 residues. Germline V gives CDR1 SNHLY, CDR2 FYNNEI. The CDR3 DNA is TGTGCCAGCGGACAAGGCCGCACAGATACGCAGTATTTT. Translated, it gives CASGQGRTDTQYF.

In this sample, this clone turned up a few times. This chain uses TRBV23-1 with TRBJ1-5; unclear D gene. TRBV23-1 is an open reading frame whose function is uncertain. V was cut by 9 bases and J by 6 bases, with 12 bases left in between. This CDR3 is 12 amino acids long. The CDR3 DNA sequence: TGCGCCAGTACGTTGGTCTCTCAGCCCCAGCATTTT. Its translation: CASTLVSQPQHF.

This chain connects TRBV6-5 to TRBJ2-2; D unclear. Trimming took off 2 bases at V and 4 bases at J, with 11 bases between the two ends. This CDR3 spans 15 amino acids. In germline, CDR1 is MNHEY, CDR2 SVGAGI. The CDR3 nucleotides are TGTGCCAGCAGTTACAATCCCCCGCCCACCGGGGAGCTGTTTTTT. It specifies CASSYNPPPTGELFF.

The V and J genes are TRBV23-1 and TRBJ2-7, with unresolved D. TRBV23-1 is assigned to the ORF class and has an uncertain function. The germline V and J ends were trimmed by 6 bases and 4 bases, with 10 bases remaining between them. This CDR3 comprises 12 residues. The CDR3 nucleotides are TGCGCCAGCAGCCCAGAGATATACGAGCAGTACTTC. It codes for CASSPEIYEQYF.

The chain uses TRBV19 and TRBJ2-1, with D possibly TRBD2 on 5 matching bases. The CDR3 is made up of 15 amino acids. Germline CDR1 and CDR2: LNHDA and SQIVND (reference sequence). Between the trimmed V and J ends, which lost 3 bases and 7 bases, there was a span of 16 bases. The CDR3 nucleotides read TGTGCCAGTAGTATTCGGGGAGATAGTTTGAATGAGCAGTTCTTC. Its protein product is CASSIRGDSLNEQFF.

V gene TRBV5-1 combines with J gene TRBJ1-2; weak D call: TRBD1 (5 bases). V was shortened by 4 bases and J by 6 bases, with 19 bases between the two germline ends. Germline assignment: CDR1 SGHRS and CDR2 YFSETQ. This CDR3 is built from 15 residues. CDR3 sequence: CASSGDSAGDDGYTF. CDR3 in DNA: TGCGCCAGCAGCGGCGACAGCGCGGGGGATGATGGCTACACCTTC.

This clone came up a few times. The rearrangement joins TRBV29-1 to TRBJ2-6, with 7 bases matching TRBD1. Germline values: CDR1 SQVTM, CDR2 ANQGSEA. This CDR3 is 14 amino acids long. V gave up 4 bases and J gave up 0 bases; unmatched junction bases: 0. In DNA, the CDR3 is TGCAGCGTTGCAGGGGGCTCTGGGGCCAACGTCCTGACTTTC. This encodes CSVAGGSGANVLTF. The variable domain in full, completed from reference TRBV29-1 and TRBJ2-6, reads SAVISQKPSRDICQRGTSLTIQCQVDSQVTMMFWYRQQPGQSLTLIATANQGSEATYESGFVIDKFPISRPNLTFSTLTVSNMSPEDSSIYLCSVAGGSGANVLTFGAGSRLTVL.

This chain links TRBV2 with TRBJ2-1; the match to TRBD2 covers 11 bases. With V trimmed by 4 bases and J by 6 bases, 5 bases remained unmatched. CDR1 and CDR2 (germline): SNHLY, FYNNEI. The CDR3 totals 15 residues. For the CDR3, the DNA is TGTGCCAGCAGTGGGGCTAGCGGGGGGCCCAATGAGCAGTTCTTC. Translated, it gives CASSGASGGPNEQFF. The variable domain in full, completed from reference TRBV2 and TRBJ2-1, reads EPEVTQTPSHQVTQMGQEVILRCVPISNHLYFYWYRQILGQKVEFLVSFYNNEISEKSEIFDDQFSVERPDGSNFTLKIRSTKLEDSAMYFCASSGASGGPNEQFFGPGTRLTVL.

In this sample, this clone turned up a few times. The chain couples TRBV29-1 to TRBJ1-5; 7 bases are shared with TRBD1. The ends lost 6 bases at V and 4 bases at J; junction bases unmatched: 9. The CDR3 has 14 residues. CDR1 SQVTM and CDR2 ANQGSEA come from the germline V gene. Here the CDR3 reads CSVGGEQGNQPQHF. CDR3 sequence (DNA): TGCAGCGTCGGGGGTGAACAGGGGAATCAGCCCCAGCATTTT.

The V and J genes are TRBV5-4 and TRBJ2-1; 13 nucleotides line up with TRBD2. The CDR3 consists of 15 residues. CDR1 and CDR2 from the germline V gene are SGHNT and YYREEE (reference sequence). With V trimmed by 4 bases and J by 9 bases, 7 bases remained unmatched. Here the CDR3 reads CASSLTSGRLGEQFF. The CDR3 DNA reads TGTGCCAGCAGCCTGACTAGCGGGAGGTTAGGTGAGCAGTTCTTC.

The chain recombines TRBV6-5 with TRBJ1-6, with no clear D. This CDR3 spans 13 amino acids. The germline V gene encodes CDR1 MNHEY and CDR2 SVGAGI. Trimming took off 8 bases at V and 7 bases at J, with 12 bases between the two ends. The CDR3 DNA follows: TGTGCCAGCGGGGTGGCTGGGAATTCACCCCTCCACTTT. Its translation is CASGVAGNSPLHF.

The table lists this clone with a few counts. The chain uses TRBV4-1 and TRBJ2-2; D is ambiguous. There are 16 residues in the CDR3. V shed 0 bases and J shed 1 base, with 9 bases lying between them. In germline, CDR1 is MGHRA, CDR2 YSYEKL. CDR3 in amino acids: CASSQDRTGNTGELFF. The CDR3 DNA follows: TGCGCCAGCAGCCAAGATCGAACGGGGAACACCGGGGAGCTGTTTTTT.